Below, 3 T cell receptor beta chains from the same sample are listed, as sequenced in a study of shared clonotypes between healthy human individuals. Only in-frame clones appear in the TCRdb table, and some are missing; sequencing was by immunoSEQ multiplex PCR. The sample shows 2 million to 2.5 million clones, approximately 94% of them seen only once. Sequencing was carried out using naive CD4+ T cells sorted from blood. Subset given: CD45RA+ positively selected. These receptor sequences come from a young man in good health.

CDR3 amino acids: CASSQQPGQKTGELFF. The CDR3 bases are TGCGCCAGCAGCCAACAACCGGGACAGAAGACCGGGGAGCTGTTTTTT. The chain is built from TRBV4-1 and TRBJ2-2; 7 bases fit TRBD1. The germline V gene has CDR1 MGHRA and CDR2 YSYEKL. This CDR3 spans 16 amino acids. The V segment lost 2 bases and the J segment 5 bases; nucleotides outside the gene matches: 8.

The chain couples TRBV7-2 to TRBJ1-3; 9 bases agree with TRBD1. V gave up 4 bases and J gave up 0 bases; unmatched junction bases: 1. Germline assignment: CDR1 SGHTA and CDR2 FQGNSA. The CDR3 has 15 amino acids. The DNA of the CDR3 is TGTGCCAGCAGCTGGGGACAGGGCTCTGGAAACACCATATATTTT. Translating it yields CASSWGQGSGNTIYF.

V and J are TRBV7-8 and TRBJ2-5; D is unresolved. The V end was cut by 4 bases, the J end by 5 bases, with 14 bases between. The CDR3 sequence is 14 residues long. Per germline, CDR1 SGHVS and CDR2 FQNEAQ. CDR3 loop: CASSSRVRRETQYF. The CDR3 DNA follows: TGTGCCAGCAGCTCCCGGGTCCGTCGGGAGACCCAGTACTTC.